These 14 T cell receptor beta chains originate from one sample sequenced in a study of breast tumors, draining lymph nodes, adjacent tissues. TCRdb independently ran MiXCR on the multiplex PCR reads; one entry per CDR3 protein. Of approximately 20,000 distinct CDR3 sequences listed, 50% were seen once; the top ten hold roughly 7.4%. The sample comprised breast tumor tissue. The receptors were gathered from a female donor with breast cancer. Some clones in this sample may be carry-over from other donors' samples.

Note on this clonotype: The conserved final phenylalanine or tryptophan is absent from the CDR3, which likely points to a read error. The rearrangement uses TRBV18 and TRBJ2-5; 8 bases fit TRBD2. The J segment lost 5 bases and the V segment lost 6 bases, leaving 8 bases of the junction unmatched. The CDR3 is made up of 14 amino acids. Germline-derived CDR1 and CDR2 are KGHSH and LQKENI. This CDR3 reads CASSRGGGLETQYL. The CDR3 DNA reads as TGTGCCAGCTCGCGTGGCGGGGGGTTGGAGACCCAGTACCTC.

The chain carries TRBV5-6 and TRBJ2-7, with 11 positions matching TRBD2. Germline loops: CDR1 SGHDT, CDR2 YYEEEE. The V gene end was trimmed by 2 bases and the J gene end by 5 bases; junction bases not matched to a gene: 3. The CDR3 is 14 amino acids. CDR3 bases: TGTGCCAGCAGCTTCGGGACTAGCGGCAACGAGCAGTACTTC. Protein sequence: CASSFGTSGNEQYF. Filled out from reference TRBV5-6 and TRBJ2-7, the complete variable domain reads DAGVTQSPTHLIKTRGQQVTLRCSPKSGHDTVSWYQQALGQGPQFIFQYYEEEERQRGNFPDRFSGHQFPNYSSELNVNALLLGDSALYLCASSFGTSGNEQYFGPGTRLTVT.

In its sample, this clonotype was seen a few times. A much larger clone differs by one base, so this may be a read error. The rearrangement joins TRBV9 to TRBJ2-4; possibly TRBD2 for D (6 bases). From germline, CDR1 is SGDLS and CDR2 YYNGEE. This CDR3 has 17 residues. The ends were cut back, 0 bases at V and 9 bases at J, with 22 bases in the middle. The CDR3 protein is CASSVGAGTAFGTIQYF. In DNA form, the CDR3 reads TGTGCCAGCAGCGTAGGGGCGGGAACGGCCTTCGGGACCATTCAGTACTTC. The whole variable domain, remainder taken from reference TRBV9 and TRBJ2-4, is DSGVTQTPKHLITATGQRVTLRCSPRSGDLSVYWYQQSLDQGLQFLIQYYNGEERAKGNILERFSAQQFPDLHSELNLSSLELGDSALYFCASSVGAGTAFGTIQYFGAGTRLSVL.

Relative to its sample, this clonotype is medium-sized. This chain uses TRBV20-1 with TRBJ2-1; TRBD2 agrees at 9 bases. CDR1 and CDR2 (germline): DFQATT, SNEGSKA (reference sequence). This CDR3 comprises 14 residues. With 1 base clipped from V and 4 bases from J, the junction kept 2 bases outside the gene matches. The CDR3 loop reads CSARALAGYNEQFF. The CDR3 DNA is TGCAGTGCTAGAGCCCTAGCGGGGTACAATGAGCAGTTCTTC.

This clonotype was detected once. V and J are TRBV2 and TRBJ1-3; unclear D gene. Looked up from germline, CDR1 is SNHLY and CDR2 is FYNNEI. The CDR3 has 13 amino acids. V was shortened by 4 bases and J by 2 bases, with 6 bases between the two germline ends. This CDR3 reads CASSGRTGNTIYF. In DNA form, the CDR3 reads TGTGCCAGCAGTGGGAGAACTGGAAACACCATATATTTT.

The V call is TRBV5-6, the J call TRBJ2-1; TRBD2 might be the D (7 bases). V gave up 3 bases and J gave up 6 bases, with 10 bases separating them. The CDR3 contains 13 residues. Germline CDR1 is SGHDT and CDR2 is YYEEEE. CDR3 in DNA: TGTGCCAGCAGCTGGGGGGGGGCCAATGAGCAGTTCTTC. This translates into CASSWGGANEQFF.

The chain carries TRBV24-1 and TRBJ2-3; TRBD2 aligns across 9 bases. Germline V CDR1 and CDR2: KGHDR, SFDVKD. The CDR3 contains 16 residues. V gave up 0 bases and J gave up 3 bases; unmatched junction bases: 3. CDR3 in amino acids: CATSDLTSGQTDTQYF. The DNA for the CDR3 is TGTGCCACCAGTGATTTGACTAGCGGGCAAACAGATACGCAGTATTTT.

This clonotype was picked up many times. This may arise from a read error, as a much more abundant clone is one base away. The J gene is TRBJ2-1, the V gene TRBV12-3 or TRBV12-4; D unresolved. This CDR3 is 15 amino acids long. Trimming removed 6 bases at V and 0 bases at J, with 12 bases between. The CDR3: CASRFAVSSYNEQFF. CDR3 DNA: TGTGCCAGCAGATTCGCGGTAAGCTCCTACAATGAGCAGTTCTTC.

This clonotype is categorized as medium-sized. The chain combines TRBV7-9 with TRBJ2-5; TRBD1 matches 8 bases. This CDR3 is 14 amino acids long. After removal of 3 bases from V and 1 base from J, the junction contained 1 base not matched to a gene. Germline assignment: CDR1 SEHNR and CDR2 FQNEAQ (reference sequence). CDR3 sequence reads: CASSFGQGQETQYF. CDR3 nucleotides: TGTGCCAGCAGCTTCGGACAGGGCCAAGAGACCCAGTACTTC.

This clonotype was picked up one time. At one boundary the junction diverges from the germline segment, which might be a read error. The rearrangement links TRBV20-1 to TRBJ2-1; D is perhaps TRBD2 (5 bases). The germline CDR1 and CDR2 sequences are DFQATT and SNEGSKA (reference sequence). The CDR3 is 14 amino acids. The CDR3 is CSALKGSGYNGQSF. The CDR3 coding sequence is TGCAGTGCCCTGAAAGGGAGTGGCTACAATGGGCAGTCCTTC.

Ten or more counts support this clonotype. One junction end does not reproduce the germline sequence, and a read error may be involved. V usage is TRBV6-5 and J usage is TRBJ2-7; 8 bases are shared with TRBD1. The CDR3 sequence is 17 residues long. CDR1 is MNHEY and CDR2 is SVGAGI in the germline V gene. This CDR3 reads CASSHSKTGIRGPEQYF. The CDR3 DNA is TGTGCCAGCAGTCACTCGAAAACGGGGATCAGGGGGCCGGAGCAGTACTTC.

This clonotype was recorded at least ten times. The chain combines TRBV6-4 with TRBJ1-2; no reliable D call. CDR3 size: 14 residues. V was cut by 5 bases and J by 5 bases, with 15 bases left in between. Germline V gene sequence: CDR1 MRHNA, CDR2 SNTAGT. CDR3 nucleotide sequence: TGTGCCAGCAGTCCTGGCGGGGTAGTTTATGGCTACACCTTC. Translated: CASSPGGVVYGYTF.

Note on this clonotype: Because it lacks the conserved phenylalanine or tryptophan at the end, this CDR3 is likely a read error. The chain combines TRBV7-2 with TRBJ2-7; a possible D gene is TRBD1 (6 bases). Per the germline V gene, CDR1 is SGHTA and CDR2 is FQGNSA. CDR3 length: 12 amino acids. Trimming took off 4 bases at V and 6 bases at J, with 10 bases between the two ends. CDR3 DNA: TGTGCCAGCAGCTCAACAGGGCCCGAGCAGTACATC. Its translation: CASSSTGPEQYI.

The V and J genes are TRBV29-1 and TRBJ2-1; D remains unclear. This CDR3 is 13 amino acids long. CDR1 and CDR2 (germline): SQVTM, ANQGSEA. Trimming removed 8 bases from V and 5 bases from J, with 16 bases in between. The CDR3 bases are TGCAGCTTAGAAGGCCAAGGCCACAATGAGCAGTTCTTC. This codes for CSLEGQGHNEQFF.